Listed here are 2 T cell receptor beta chains from one sample, sequenced in a study of cytomegalovirus exposure and HLA in healthy donors. The PCR had 60 Vbeta and 13 Jbeta primers. Produced via immunoSEQ multiplex PCR; TCRdb's table is partial and in-frame only. The sample table includes 180,000 or so clones. Sequences were obtained from PBMCs. The source is a boy aged 5 to 17 in good health and CMV-seronegative.

Here the CDR3 DNA reads TGTGCCAGCAGCCTCGAAAGCCCCACAGATACGCAGTATTTT. Amino acids: CASSLESPTDTQYF. The chain combines TRBV7-2 with TRBJ2-3; D ambiguous. The CDR3 loop spans 14 amino acids. Germline V gene data show CDR1 as SGHTA and CDR2 as FQGNSA. Deletions cut 5 bases from V and 2 bases from J, with 11 bases between.

The chain uses TRBV2 and TRBJ2-1, with 10 positions matching TRBD2. V lost 7 bases and J lost 8; bases outside the gene matches: 8. In germline, CDR1 is SNHLY, CDR2 FYNNEI. The CDR3 runs 14 residues. The CDR3 DNA is TGTGCCAGCAAGAAGCGGGAGGGCACGGATGAGCAGTTCTTC. Translating it yields CASKKREGTDEQFF.